What follows is one T cell receptor beta chain and its context. Here immunoSEQ multiplex PCR was the method, and the copy in TCRdb shows in-frame clones only, minus some. This table has tens of thousands of clones, around 90% appearing once. The CDR3 totals 15 residues. The germline CDR1 and CDR2 sequences are SGHNT and YENEEA. V was pared by 1 base and J by 8 bases, with 8 bases of the junction left unmatched. This sample stems from a study of control samples from healthy donors and cancer patients. This receptor was identified in a man younger than 40 with colorectal cancer. The rearrangement links TRBV11-3 to TRBJ2-1, with 7 bases matching TRBD1. The sample taken for sequencing was PBMCs. The CDR3 sequence is CASSLGQGLDYEQFF. The CDR3 DNA sequence: TGTGCCAGCAGCTTAGGACAGGGTCTGGACTATGAGCAGTTCTTC.